Below, 31 T cell receptor beta chains from the same sample are listed, as sequenced in a study of blood T cell repertoires in COVID-19. Using immunoSEQ multiplex PCR, the repertoire was profiled, and TCRdb retains in-frame clones only, with some absent. The sample lists about 120,000 clones, more than 90% seen once, with 4% to 5% in the top ten. The sequenced material came from peripheral blood. The receptors come from a man in his 60s with COVID-19, enrolled during active disease.

This clone appeared a single time. The genes are TRBV6-5 and TRBJ1-5, with a tentative D call TRBD1 (6 bases). The CDR3 has 15 residues. Between the trimmed V and J ends, which lost 2 bases and 2 bases, there was a span of 10 bases. Germline lookup yields CDR1 MNHEY and CDR2 SVGAGI. The CDR3, as DNA: TGTGCCAGCAGTTACAGGGGGAGCGGCAATCAGCCCCAGCATTTT. Translation gives CASSYRGSGNQPQHF.

The gene calls are TRBV10-3 and TRBJ1-1, with 9 bases aligning to TRBD1. The CDR3 runs 13 residues. From germline, CDR1 is ENHRY and CDR2 SYGVKD. The J segment lost 0 bases and the V segment lost 10 bases, leaving 3 bases of the junction unmatched. This CDR3 reads CATGQGLNTEAFF. Here the CDR3 DNA reads TGTGCCACCGGACAGGGGTTGAACACTGAAGCTTTCTTT.

In its sample, this clone was seen once. The chain uses TRBV6-2 or TRBV6-3 and TRBJ2-1; 8 positions match TRBD2. Looked up from germline, CDR1 is MNHEY and CDR2 is SVGEGT. After removal of 5 bases from V and 6 bases from J, the junction contained 15 bases not matched to a gene. This CDR3 spans 17 amino acids. In DNA, the CDR3 is TGTGCCAGCAGTCGCCCTTTCGGGGGGGCTAGCGGCAATGAGCAGTTCTTC. This codes for CASSRPFGGASGNEQFF.

The chain is built from TRBV7-2 and TRBJ1-1, with TRBD1 as a possible D gene (6 bases). Germline-derived CDR1 and CDR2 are SGHTA and FQGNSA. The CDR3 runs to 14 residues. The ends were cut back, 1 base at V and 3 bases at J, with 9 bases in the middle. The CDR3 is CASSLVTGYTEAFF. DNA for the CDR3: TGTGCCAGCAGCTTAGTCACAGGGTACACTGAAGCTTTCTTT.

The rearrangement joins TRBV5-4 to TRBJ2-1; the D gene is possibly TRBD1 (6 bases). Germline-derived CDR1 and CDR2 are SGHNT and YYREEE (reference sequence). The CDR3 is 13 amino acids. The V and J ends lost 5 bases and 4 bases respectively, with 10 bases between them. DNA of the CDR3: TGTGCCAGCAGTTTAAGGGGGTACAATGAGCAGTTCTTC. Its protein is CASSLRGYNEQFF.

This clone appeared a single time. This rearrangement joins TRBV7-3 to TRBJ2-3; 8 bases are shared with TRBD1. The ends lost 2 bases at V and 5 bases at J; junction bases unmatched: 6. The germline V gene encodes CDR1 SGHTA and CDR2 FQGTGA. The CDR3 is made up of 15 amino acids. CDR3 in amino acids: CASSLGQGDRDTQYF. The CDR3 bases are TGTGCCAGCAGCTTAGGACAGGGAGATAGAGATACGCAGTATTTT.

The rearrangement uses TRBV5-1 and TRBJ1-1; the match to TRBD1 covers 7 bases. The CDR3 runs 14 residues. Per the germline V gene, CDR1 is SGHRS and CDR2 is YFSETQ. V lost 3 bases to trimming and J lost 1 base; unmatched junction nucleotides: 3. The CDR3 region is CASSYRGGNTEAFF. CDR3 nucleotide sequence: TGCGCCAGCAGCTACAGGGGTGGGAACACTGAAGCTTTCTTT.

The CDR3, as DNA: TGTGCCACCAGTGACCCTGATCAGCCCCAGCATTTT. The encoded protein is CATSDPDQPQHF. The chain recombines TRBV24-1 with TRBJ1-5, with unresolved D. V lost 4 bases to trimming and J lost 5 bases, with 5 bases between them. Germline lookup yields CDR1 KGHDR and CDR2 SFDVKD. The CDR3 consists of 12 residues.

The V gene is TRBV3-1 (or the pseudogene TRBV3-2), the J gene TRBJ2-2, with no clear D. The CDR3 loop spans 15 amino acids. Germline CDR1 reads LGHDT; CDR2 reads YNNKEL (reference sequence). Deletions cut 5 bases from V and 0 bases from J, with 10 bases between. CDR3 bases: TGTGCCAGCAGCTTCACAACCGCGAACACCGGGGAGCTGTTTTTT. This gives the protein CASSFTTANTGELFF.

The V call is TRBV3-1 (or the pseudogene TRBV3-2), the J call TRBJ1-2; D uncertain. Per the germline V gene, CDR1 is LGHDT and CDR2 is YNNKEL (reference sequence). V lost 6 bases and J lost 4, with 12 bases in between. The CDR3 runs 13 residues. In DNA form, the CDR3 reads TGTGCCAGCAGGCCACCCTCAGGCTATGGCTACACCTTC. It is translated as CASRPPSGYGYTF.

This chain uses TRBV30 with TRBJ1-5; perhaps TRBD1 as D (6 bases). Germline CDR1 GTSNPN, CDR2 SVGIG (reference sequence). The CDR3 runs to 12 residues. V lost 0 bases to trimming and J lost 11 bases, with 11 bases between them. CDR3 sequence: CAWSVQGGSQHF. CDR3 nucleotide sequence: TGTGCCTGGAGTGTACAGGGAGGGTCCCAGCATTTT. The complete variable domain, with remaining parts taken from reference TRBV30 and TRBJ1-5, reads SQTIHQWPATLVQPVGSPLSLECTVEGTSNPNLYWYRQAAGRGLQLLFYSVGIGQISSEVPQNLSASRPQDRQFILSSKKLLLSDSGFYLCAWSVQGGSQHFGDGTRLSIL.

J is TRBJ1-2 and V is TRBV6-6; D unclear. V lost 2 bases, J lost 8 bases, and 15 bases lay in between. Germline V lookup: CDR1 MNHNY, CDR2 SVGAGI (reference sequence). The CDR3 spans 14 residues. The CDR3 reads CASSYGQAETGYTF. DNA of the CDR3: TGTGCCAGCAGTTACGGCCAGGCAGAAACCGGCTACACCTTC.

The rearrangement joins TRBV6-5 to TRBJ1-5; D perhaps matches TRBD1 (6 bases). CDR3 length: 15 residues. The V end was cut by 2 bases, the J end by 3 bases, with 11 bases between. Germline V gene lookup returns CDR1 MNHEY and CDR2 SVGAGI. The CDR3 DNA reads as TGTGCCAGCAGTTACCGGGCAGGGGTCAATCAGCCCCAGCATTTT. This translates into CASSYRAGVNQPQHF.

The chain has TRBV11-1 and TRBJ2-5; TRBD1 matches 11 bases. Losses at the gene ends were 6 bases for V and 4 bases for J; bases not matched to a gene: 4. CDR3 length equals 14 residues. CDR1 SGHAT and CDR2 FQDESV come from the germline V gene (reference sequence). The CDR3 nucleotides read TGTGCCAGCAGTCTGGACAGGGGGCGAGAGACCCAGTACTTC. It codes for CASSLDRGRETQYF. Full variable domain (remainder filled in from reference TRBV11-1 and TRBJ2-5): EAEVAQSPRYKITEKSQAVAFWCDPISGHATLYWYRQILGQGPELLVQFQDESVVDDSQLPKDRFSAERLKGVDSTLKIQPAELGDSAMYLCASSLDRGRETQYFGPGTRLLVL.

The chain employs TRBV19 and TRBJ1-2, with TRBD1 identical over 9 bases. The J segment lost 2 bases and the V segment lost 6 bases, leaving 4 bases of the junction unmatched. CDR3 size: 14 residues. Germline-derived CDR1 and CDR2 are LNHDA and SQIVND (reference sequence). For the CDR3, the DNA is TGTGCCAGTAGCCCCGGGACAGGGAACTATGGCTACACCTTC. This gives the protein CASSPGTGNYGYTF.

This sequence joins TRBV3-1 (or the pseudogene TRBV3-2) and TRBJ2-2, with a possible D match to TRBD1 (6 bases). The CDR3 has 15 amino acids. Trimming took off 2 bases at V and 3 bases at J, with 10 bases between the two ends. Germline values: CDR1 LGHDT, CDR2 YNNKEL (reference sequence). DNA of the CDR3: TGTGCCAGCAGCCAACTTACAGGGTACACCGGGGAGCTGTTTTTT. Translating it yields CASSQLTGYTGELFF.

V gene TRBV6-4 combines with J gene TRBJ1-1; D possibly corresponds to TRBD1 (6 bases). Trimming shortened V by 3 bases and J by 3 bases, and 17 bases separated the two germline ends. This CDR3 region has 16 residues. In germline, CDR1 is MRHNA, CDR2 SNTAGT. The CDR3 spells CASSERGGCWYTEAFF. In DNA form, the CDR3 reads TGTGCCAGCAGTGAGCGGGGGGGCTGTTGGTACACTGAAGCTTTCTTT.

The chain has TRBV5-6 and TRBJ2-7; tentatively, D is TRBD1 (6 bases). This CDR3 region has 13 residues. Germline V gene sequence: CDR1 SGHDT, CDR2 YYEEEE. V lost 1 base and J 9 bases, leaving 14 bases between the germline ends. CDR3 DNA sequence: TGTGCCAGCAGCTTGCCACAGGGTAAGTGGCAGTACTTC. Protein product: CASSLPQGKWQYF.

This clone was found a few times. V and J are TRBV28 and TRBJ2-7, with 7 nucleotides matching TRBD2. Germline values: CDR1 MDHEN, CDR2 SYDVKM. V lost 6 bases and J lost 7; bases outside the gene matches: 15. This CDR3 is built from 15 residues. DNA of the CDR3: TGTGCCAGCAGACCTGGCGCTAGCGGAGTCCGGGAGCAGTACTTC. This translates into CASRPGASGVREQYF.

J is TRBJ2-3 and V is TRBV21-1; no DNA check was done on the table's D call, TRBD2. TRBV21-1 is a pseudogene segment. This CDR3 comprises 18 residues. The CDR3 DNA reads TGTGCCAGCAATACCGGGACTAGCGGTATCTACCTTCTAGATACGCAGTATTTT. Its protein is CASNTGTSGIYLLDTQYF.

The gene calls are TRBV19 and TRBJ2-1, with a possible D match to TRBD1 (6 bases). CDR3 size: 14 residues. Germline loops: CDR1 LNHDA, CDR2 SQIVND (reference sequence). V lost 5 bases and J lost 8, with 16 bases in between. The CDR3 spells CASSGGREADEQFF. CDR3 nucleotide sequence: TGTGCCAGTAGTGGGGGCCGAGAAGCCGATGAGCAGTTCTTC.

The V gene is TRBV15, the J gene TRBJ2-7; TRBD2 matches at 7 bases. V lost 8 bases to trimming and J lost 4 bases; unmatched junction nucleotides: 14. The V gene's germline CDR1 is LNHNV and CDR2 YYDKDF (reference sequence). This CDR3 has 15 amino acids. CDR3 coding DNA: TGTGCCACCGACGAAGGGAGGGCGGGAGATTACGAGCAGTACTTC. Protein sequence: CATDEGRAGDYEQYF.

CDR3 in amino acids: CASRERGESYNSPLHF. The CDR3 DNA reads as TGCGCCAGCCGGGAGAGGGGAGAATCCTATAATTCACCCCTCCACTTT. The chain combines TRBV10-2 with TRBJ1-6; tentatively, D is TRBD1 (5 bases). With 8 bases removed from V and 1 base from J, the gap between germline ends came to 15 bases. Germline V gene sequence: CDR1 WSHSY, CDR2 SAAADI. The CDR3 spans 16 residues.

The CDR3: CASSATGQGEAEAFF. DNA of the CDR3: TGTGCCAGCAGCGCAACGGGACAGGGAGAGGCTGAAGCTTTCTTT. V usage is TRBV9 and J usage is TRBJ1-1, with 9 bases aligning to TRBD1. The CDR3 contains 15 residues. Trimming cost V 3 bases and J 6 bases; bases outside gene matches: 9. Germline V gives CDR1 SGDLS, CDR2 YYNGEE.

Here the CDR3 DNA reads TGTGCCAGCAGCCAAGGAAGGCTAGCGGGAGGGTTTTACAATGAGCAGTTCTTC. This gives the protein CASSQGRLAGGFYNEQFF. This chain links TRBV3-1 (or the pseudogene TRBV3-2) with TRBJ2-1; TRBD2 matches 12 bases. The germline gives CDR1 LGHDT, CDR2 YNNKEL (reference sequence). CDR3 size: 18 residues. Trimming removed 1 base from V and 4 bases from J; junction bases left unmatched: 8.

The chain combines TRBV18 with TRBJ2-7; no definite D call. The CDR3 has 14 amino acids. The germline V and J ends were trimmed by 2 bases and 3 bases, with 11 bases remaining between them. The germline gives CDR1 KGHSH, CDR2 LQKENI. The CDR3 coding sequence is TGTGCCAGCTCACCAGCGTTAAGAGACTACGAGCAGTACTTC. Translating it yields CASSPALRDYEQYF.

This chain connects TRBV5-1 to TRBJ1-1, with D possibly being TRBD1 (5 bases). Germline values: CDR1 SGHRS, CDR2 YFSETQ. The CDR3 is 12 residues long. Trimming shortened V by 7 bases and J by 2 bases, and 9 bases separated the two germline ends. CDR3 amino acids: CASQTENTEAFF. Written as DNA, the CDR3 is TGCGCCAGCCAGACAGAAAACACTGAAGCTTTCTTT.

This chain uses TRBV11-3 with TRBJ1-1, with D tentatively TRBD1 (5 bases). Germline lookup yields CDR1 SGHNT and CDR2 YENEEA. The CDR3 is 13 amino acids. Trimming stripped 3 bases from V and 1 base from J, with 6 bases between. The CDR3 DNA sequence: TGTGCCAGCAGCTTGGGGCAGAACACTGAAGCTTTCTTT. It is translated as CASSLGQNTEAFF.

The CDR3 region has the DNA TGCGCCAGCAGCTTGCTGGGGTTGGCGGGAGTAGGTTCCGGGGAGCTGTTTTTT. Protein: CASSLLGLAGVGSGELFF. The V and J genes are TRBV5-1 and TRBJ2-2; TRBD2 matches at 7 bases. CDR3 size: 18 residues. V gave up 1 base and J gave up 6 bases; unmatched junction bases: 15. Germline lookup yields CDR1 SGHRS and CDR2 YFSETQ.

The chain couples TRBV19 to TRBJ2-1; 7 nucleotides agree with TRBD2. In germline, CDR1 is LNHDA, CDR2 SQIVND (reference sequence). J gave up 7 bases and V 4 bases, and 10 bases lay outside the gene matches. The CDR3 sequence is 15 residues long. CDR3 region: CASSNAGLPGNEQFF. CDR3 nucleotides: TGTGCCAGTAGTAATGCGGGACTACCTGGGAATGAGCAGTTCTTC.

The genes are TRBV4-1 and TRBJ2-5; possibly TRBD2 for D (7 bases). The CDR3 spans 17 residues. V lost 0 bases, J lost 4 bases, and 18 bases lay in between. CDR1 is MGHRA, CDR2 YSYEKL, per germline. CDR3 amino acids: CASSQDQGLADRETQYF. The DNA for the CDR3 is TGCGCCAGCAGCCAAGATCAGGGGCTAGCGGACCGAGAGACCCAGTACTTC.